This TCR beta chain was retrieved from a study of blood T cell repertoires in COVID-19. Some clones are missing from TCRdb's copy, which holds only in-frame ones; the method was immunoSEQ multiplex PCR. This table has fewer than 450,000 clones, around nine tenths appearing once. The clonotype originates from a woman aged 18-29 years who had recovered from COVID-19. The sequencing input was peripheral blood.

CDR3 nucleotide sequence: TGTGCCAGTAGTATATTGGGACTAGCGGGACCCCAGTCGGTTGCAGATACGCAGTATTTT. This translates into CASSILGLAGPQSVADTQYF. The V call is TRBV19, the J call TRBJ2-3, with 13 bases that match TRBD2. V was clipped by 2 bases and J by 4 bases; unmatched bases: 15. This CDR3 spans 20 amino acids. From germline, CDR1 is LNHDA and CDR2 SQIVND (reference sequence). Filled out from reference TRBV19 and TRBJ2-3, the complete variable domain reads DGGITQSPKYLFRKEGQNVTLSCEQNLNHDAMYWYRQDPGQGLRLIYYSQIVNDFQKGDIAEGYSVSREKKESFPLTVTSAQKNPTAFYLCASSILGLAGPQSVADTQYFGPGTRLTVL.